The clone carrying this T cell receptor beta chain was counted ten times or more. Its cognate antigen is unknown. The CDR3 runs to 14 residues. V shed 6 bases and J shed 1 base, with 12 bases lying between them. Germline V gene data show CDR1 as DFQATT and CDR2 as SNEGSKA (reference sequence). This record comes from a study of CD8+CD57+ T cells in acquired aplastic anemia. Across the whole study: Yields of DNA that came from sorted CD4+ and CD8+ cells averaged approximately 3.5 ug.

Researchers used genomic DNA as the template to profile TCR beta VDJ and CDR3. One entry per CDR3 protein, called by TCRdb with MiXCR from the reads. The sample yields about 160,000 distinct CDR3 sequences, 40% to 60% seen once. Findings of the study overall: Patients had around 28 CD8+ CDR3 sequences in common with controls (the shared set).

CD8+CD57+ cell expansion, shown by flow cytometry, had occurred in the patients selected for sequencing. This chain links TRBV20-1 with TRBJ1-4, with D unresolved. This TCR was recovered from a human donor with aplastic anemia. The sample was sorted CD4+, CD8+, or CD8+CD57+ T cells (not recorded which) from PBMCs. The CDR3 bases are TGCAGTGCACGGGAACTCCAAACTAATGAAAAACTGTTTTTT. It is translated as CSARELQTNEKLFF.